This entry lists 29 T cell receptor beta chains sequenced from one sample in a study of regulatory and conventional T cells in RAG deficiency. Only in-frame clones appear in the TCRdb table, and some are missing; sequencing was by immunoSEQ multiplex PCR. There are roughly 30,000 clones in the sample; about 96% occur only once, and about 0.32% lies in the top ten. Blood CD4+ CD25-low CD127-high conventional T cells supplied the genomic DNA template. A further study also used this sample, focusing on regulatory T cells. That report adds: The PCR used 52 TRBV and 13 TRBJ primers.

Input material: CD25- CD4+ T cells sorted from blood. These receptors were obtained from a human donor in good health.

This chain links TRBV14 with TRBJ2-1; TRBD2 matches 8 bases. Trimming cost V 1 base and J 2 bases; bases outside gene matches: 4. CDR1 is SGHDN, CDR2 FVKESK, per germline. This CDR3 has 16 amino acids. CDR3 sequence: CASSQVAGRPYNEQFF. The CDR3, as DNA: TGTGCCAGCAGCCAAGTAGCGGGGCGCCCCTACAATGAGCAGTTCTTC.

The chain uses TRBV5-8 and TRBJ2-3, with D tentatively TRBD2 (5 bases). The CDR3 spans 15 residues. Germline-derived CDR1 and CDR2 are SGHTS and YDEGEE. Trimming removed 4 bases at V and 7 bases at J, with 19 bases between. CDR3 in DNA: TGTGCCAGCAGCGCCCCAGGAAAGCGGAGCAATACGCAGTATTTT. It is translated as CASSAPGKRSNTQYF. The whole variable domain, remainder taken from reference TRBV5-8 and TRBJ2-3, is EAGVTQSPTHLIKTRGQQATLRCSPISGHTSVYWYQQALGLGLQFLLWYDEGEERNRGNFPPRFSGRQFPNYSSELNVNALELEDSALYLCASSAPGKRSNTQYFGPGTRLTVL.

The chain links TRBV12-5 to TRBJ2-7; D is perhaps TRBD2 (6 bases). This CDR3 is 13 amino acids long. Deletions cut 6 bases from V and 3 bases from J, with 12 bases between. In germline, CDR1 is LGHNT, CDR2 FRNRAP. The CDR3 DNA reads TGTGCTAGTGGGCGGGACTTCTACTACGAGCAGTACTTC. Translated, it gives CASGRDFYYEQYF.

This chain links TRBV5-6 with TRBJ2-5, with TRBD1 matching 9 bases. Germline V CDR1 and CDR2: SGHDT, YYEEEE. V trimming: 4 bases; J trimming: 4 bases; junction bases outside the gene matches: 11. This CDR3 is built from 16 residues. DNA for the CDR3: TGTGCCAGCAGCAGTTACCGGGACAGGGTAATAGAGACCCAGTACTTC. Its protein is CASSSYRDRVIETQYF.

The chain uses TRBV6-5 and TRBJ1-5, with 9 positions matching TRBD1. The junction had 6 bases not matched to a gene; V was cut back by 6 bases and J by 3 bases. CDR3 length equals 15 residues. Germline lookup yields CDR1 MNHEY and CDR2 SVGAGI. The CDR3 DNA reads TGTGCCAGCAGACTGGGACAGGGAGTCAATCAGCCCCAGCATTTT. Translating gives CASRLGQGVNQPQHF.

The CDR3 region is CASWTETNYGYTF. The CDR3 region has the DNA TGTGCCAGCTGGACTGAAACCAACTATGGCTACACCTTC. This chain connects TRBV6-1 to TRBJ1-2; no definite D call. Trimming shortened V by 8 bases and J by 2 bases, and 12 bases separated the two germline ends. Germline V gives CDR1 MNHNS, CDR2 SASEGT. The CDR3 contains 13 residues.

A single count supports this clone. The chain is built from TRBV9 and TRBJ2-1; TRBD1 matches 7 bases. V trimming: 4 bases; J trimming: 0 bases; junction bases outside the gene matches: 10. Germline V gives CDR1 SGDLS, CDR2 YYNGEE. The CDR3 loop spans 17 amino acids. The CDR3 sequence is CASSYDREASSYNEQFF. As DNA, the CDR3 is TGTGCCAGCAGCTATGACAGGGAAGCGAGCTCCTACAATGAGCAGTTCTTC.

The V gene is TRBV18, the J gene TRBJ2-2; D ambiguous. Germline V gene data show CDR1 as KGHSH and CDR2 as LQKENI. This CDR3 comprises 14 residues. V was clipped by 0 bases and J by 4 bases, with 6 bases between them. This CDR3 is CASSPPASTGELFF. CDR3 in DNA: TGTGCCAGCTCACCACCGGCTTCCACCGGGGAGCTGTTTTTT.

Of note for this clone: Because the CDR3 is missing its conserved closing phenylalanine or tryptophan, this is likely a read error. The chain joins TRBV19 to TRBJ1-1; D unclear. Germline V CDR1 and CDR2: LNHDA, SQIVND (reference sequence). The CDR3 length is 15 residues. V lost 0 bases to trimming and J lost 1 base, with 9 bases between them. CDR3 sequence: CASSIEGVRNTEAFL. In nucleotides, the CDR3 is TGTGCCAGTAGTATAGAAGGAGTTAGGAACACTGAAGCTTTCCTT.

In the case of this clone: Other DNA sequences from this sample encode an identical CDR3 as well. This chain connects TRBV14 to TRBJ1-4, with unresolved D. CDR3 length: 15 amino acids. Germline assignment: CDR1 SGHDN and CDR2 FVKESK. The V gene lost 1 base and the J gene lost 8 bases, with 14 bases spanning the gap. The CDR3 loop reads CASSQVRPGGEKLFF. Written as DNA, the CDR3 is TGTGCCAGCAGCCAAGTACGACCAGGAGGCGAAAAACTGTTTTTT.

The CDR3 bases are TGCGCCAGCAGCGTCGGGACTTACAACACCGGGGAGCTGTTTTTT. Translated, it gives CASSVGTYNTGELFF. V gene TRBV5-1 combines with J gene TRBJ2-2; D perhaps matches TRBD2 (6 bases). Germline V gene sequence: CDR1 SGHRS, CDR2 YFSETQ. V gave up 4 bases and J gave up 2 bases, with 12 bases separating them. This CDR3 has 15 amino acids.

This clone was observed once. This chain joins TRBV7-3 and TRBJ1-1; D gene unclear. The CDR3 has 13 amino acids. Trimming stripped 2 bases from V and 0 bases from J, with 4 bases between. CDR1 is SGHTA and CDR2 is FQGTGA in the germline V gene. The CDR3 sequence is CASSLQMNTEAFF. The DNA of the CDR3 is TGTGCCAGCAGCTTACAAATGAACACTGAAGCTTTCTTT.

The chain combines TRBV9 with TRBJ1-1; D unclear. This CDR3 is 15 amino acids long. Germline loops: CDR1 SGDLS, CDR2 YYNGEE. Trimming pared 0 bases from V and 4 bases from J, leaving 13 bases between. The CDR3 sequence: CASSVAFTEGTEAFF. The CDR3 nucleotides read TGTGCCAGCAGCGTAGCTTTTACCGAGGGCACTGAAGCTTTCTTT.

The V gene is TRBV19, the J gene TRBJ2-7; maybe TRBD1 (5 bases). The length of the CDR3 is 15 residues. Germline V gene sequence: CDR1 LNHDA, CDR2 SQIVND (reference sequence). Trimming removed 4 bases from V and 3 bases from J, with 16 bases in between. Written as DNA, the CDR3 is TGTGCCAGTAGTACCCCAGGGTCTAAGGACTACGAGCAGTACTTC. Protein: CASSTPGSKDYEQYF.

V usage is TRBV7-8 and J usage is TRBJ2-7; TRBD1 matches at 8 bases. The V and J ends lost 5 bases and 7 bases, in that order; junction bases with no gene match: 19. The CDR3 is 17 residues long. Looked up from germline, CDR1 is SGHVS and CDR2 is FQNEAQ. CDR3 sequence reads: CASSLVPFQGALGEQYF. CDR3 DNA: TGTGCCAGCAGCCTAGTTCCATTTCAGGGGGCTCTAGGGGAGCAGTACTTC.

The gene calls are TRBV6-5 and TRBJ1-1; TRBD1 aligns across 9 bases. After removal of 5 bases from V and 3 bases from J, the junction contained 7 bases not matched to a gene. Germline V gene data show CDR1 as MNHEY and CDR2 as SVGAGI. The CDR3 length is 15 residues. The CDR3 DNA sequence: TGTGCCAGCAGTCACAGGGGGCGCCGGGACACTGAAGCTTTCTTT. Encoded protein: CASSHRGRRDTEAFF.

This chain links TRBV7-9 with TRBJ1-2, with 11 bases identical to TRBD1. The ends lost 5 bases at V and 5 bases at J; junction bases unmatched: 13. Germline V CDR1 and CDR2: SEHNR, FQNEAQ (reference sequence). CDR3 length: 17 residues. The CDR3, as DNA: TGTGCCAGCAGCGCGGACAGGGGGCTCGAGCCAATTTATGGCTACACCTTC. Amino acid sequence: CASSADRGLEPIYGYTF.

CDR3 nucleotides: TGTGCCAGCAGCCCTCGGTGGAGCTCCTACGAGCAGTACTTC. Residues: CASSPRWSSYEQYF. The chain joins TRBV9 to TRBJ2-7; no firm D call. The CDR3 consists of 14 residues. V lost 4 bases and J 0 bases, leaving 11 bases between the germline ends. Looked up from germline, CDR1 is SGDLS and CDR2 is YYNGEE.

The chain is built from TRBV11-3 and TRBJ1-5, with D hard to call. The CDR3 consists of 17 residues. V was clipped by 5 bases and J by 4 bases, with 21 bases between them. CDR1 is SGHNT, CDR2 YENEEA, per germline. CDR3 protein: CASSARGSSFLNQPQHF. The DNA of the CDR3 is TGTGCCAGCAGCGCCAGAGGGTCTTCCTTTCTGAATCAGCCCCAGCATTTT.

The chain couples TRBV27 to TRBJ1-2, with TRBD1 identical over 9 bases. The CDR3 is 15 amino acids. Germline V gene lookup returns CDR1 MNHEY and CDR2 SMNVEV (reference sequence). V shed 2 bases and J 5 bases; nucleotides not matched to a gene: 6. CDR3 DNA sequence: TGTGCCAGCAGTTTAGGGGACAGGGAGTTTTATGGCTACACCTTC. This translates into CASSLGDREFYGYTF.

CDR3 nucleotides: TGTGCCAGCAGCCCTGACAGGGGCAGGCCCGGGGAGCTGTTTTTT. Its protein product is CASSPDRGRPGELFF. This chain links TRBV6-5 with TRBJ2-2; 8 nucleotides agree with TRBD1. Germline CDR1 MNHEY, CDR2 SVGAGI. This CDR3 comprises 15 residues. V lost 6 bases and J lost 6; bases outside the gene matches: 9.

The chain joins TRBV9 to TRBJ2-2; 10 bases fit TRBD2. The J segment lost 0 bases and the V segment lost 3 bases, leaving 5 bases of the junction unmatched. Germline lookup yields CDR1 SGDLS and CDR2 YYNGEE. The CDR3 runs 17 residues. CDR3 region: CASSGPSGGSNTGELFF. In DNA, the CDR3 is TGTGCCAGCAGCGGACCTAGCGGGGGCTCGAACACCGGGGAGCTGTTTTTT.

This rearrangement joins TRBV11-2 to TRBJ1-1; 7 bases map to TRBD1. Germline loops: CDR1 SGHAT, CDR2 FQNNGV. CDR3 length equals 14 residues. Losses at the gene ends were 5 bases for V and 2 bases for J; bases not matched to a gene: 5. In nucleotides, the CDR3 is TGTGCCAGCAGCGAGGGGACAGCCAACACTGAAGCTTTCTTT. Its translation: CASSEGTANTEAFF. The whole variable domain, filled in from reference TRBV11-2 and TRBJ1-1, reads EAGVAQSPRYKIIEKRQSVAFWCNPISGHATLYWYQQILGQGPKLLIQFQNNGVVDDSQLPKDRFSAERLKGVDSTLKIQPAKLEDSAVYLCASSEGTANTEAFFGQGTRLTVV.

This sequence joins TRBV29-1 and TRBJ2-3; D is undetermined. Per germline, CDR1 SQVTM and CDR2 ANQGSEA. The germline V and J ends were trimmed by 6 bases and 4 bases, with 8 bases remaining between them. The CDR3 sequence is 11 residues long. CDR3 sequence: CSVRWSDTQYF. CDR3 sequence (DNA): TGCAGCGTGAGGTGGTCAGATACGCAGTATTTT.

The V call is TRBV7-9, the J call TRBJ1-1; 8 nucleotides line up with TRBD1. Germline CDR1 reads SEHNR; CDR2 reads FQNEAQ (reference sequence). CDR3 length: 15 residues. After removal of 5 bases from V and 1 base from J, the junction contained 6 bases not matched to a gene. The CDR3 sequence: CASSARQGRNTEAFF. CDR3 in DNA: TGTGCCAGCAGCGCACGACAGGGGAGGAACACTGAAGCTTTCTTT.

This chain links TRBV5-1 with TRBJ2-3; TRBD1 matches at 7 bases. Looked up from germline, CDR1 is SGHRS and CDR2 is YFSETQ. CDR3 length equals 14 residues. The V segment lost 5 bases and the J segment 3 bases; nucleotides outside the gene matches: 6. As DNA, the CDR3 is TGCGCCAGCAGGAGGGGACAGTTGACAGATACGCAGTATTTT. Encoded protein: CASRRGQLTDTQYF.

The chain couples TRBV18 to TRBJ1-1; D is unresolved. V was shortened by 0 bases and J by 11 bases, with 16 bases between the two germline ends. The CDR3 runs to 14 residues. The germline gives CDR1 KGHSH, CDR2 LQKENI. CDR3 nucleotides: TGTGCCAGCTCACCACCGGTAGACACGGGGATCGCTTTCTTT. It encodes CASSPPVDTGIAFF. The variable domain in full, with the rest retrieved from reference TRBV18 and TRBJ1-1, is NAGVMQNPRHLVRRRGQEARLRCSPMKGHSHVYWYRQLPEEGLKFMVYLQKENIIDESGMPKERFSAEFPKEGPSILRIQQVVRGDSAAYFCASSPPVDTGIAFFGQGTRLTVV.

V gene TRBV4-1 combines with J gene TRBJ1-5; no definite D call. Trimming took 1 base from V and 7 from J, leaving 14 bases between them. Germline loops: CDR1 MGHRA, CDR2 YSYEKL. This CDR3 comprises 15 residues. CDR3 nucleotide sequence: TGCGCCAGCAGCCAAGCGTGGCAGTCCTTCCAGCCCCAGCATTTT. Its translation: CASSQAWQSFQPQHF.

The genes are TRBV7-8 and TRBJ1-1; a weak D match, TRBD1 (6 bases). CDR1 is SGHVS and CDR2 is FQNEAQ in the germline V gene. V lost 2 bases, J lost 2 bases, and 12 bases lay in between. This CDR3 comprises 15 residues. CDR3 nucleotide sequence: TGTGCCAGCAGCTTATCGGGGGGCCTCAACACTGAAGCTTTCTTT. It codes for CASSLSGGLNTEAFF.